The 2 T cell receptor beta chains presented below share a single source sample, sequenced in a study of chemoradiotherapy in HPV16-positive cancers. Sequencing used immunoSEQ multiplex PCR; TCRdb keeps in-frame clones, though not all of them. The sample contains about 1,900 clones, under 90% of which appear only once. The sample in question was tumor tissue, obtained from a patient who underwent chemoradiotherapy. The receptor set was obtained from a human donor with HPV-associated anogenital cancer.

CDR3 sequence: CASSRVAEADTQYF. The CDR3 DNA reads TGTGCCAGCAGTAGGGTAGCGGAGGCAGATACGCAGTATTTT. V is TRBV6-4 and J is TRBJ2-3; D possibly corresponds to TRBD2 (6 bases). CDR1 and CDR2 from the germline V gene are MRHNA and SNTAGT. With 5 bases removed from V and 4 bases from J, the gap between germline ends came to 13 bases. The CDR3 runs 14 residues.

The rearrangement uses TRBV14 and TRBJ2-3, with 7 positions matching TRBD1. Germline values: CDR1 SGHDN, CDR2 FVKESK. The V and J ends lost 1 base and 9 bases, in that order; junction bases with no gene match: 4. This CDR3 has 13 amino acids. The CDR3 DNA is TGTGCCAGCAGCCAAGCTCGACAGGGAACGCAGTATTTT. Protein: CASSQARQGTQYF. The entire variable domain, with the rest obtained from reference TRBV14 and TRBJ2-3, is as follows: EAGVTQFPSHSVIEKGQTVTLRCDPISGHDNLYWYRRVMGKEIKFLLHFVKESKQDESGMPNNRFLAERTGGTYSTLKVQPAELEDSGVYFCASSQARQGTQYFGPGTRLTVL.